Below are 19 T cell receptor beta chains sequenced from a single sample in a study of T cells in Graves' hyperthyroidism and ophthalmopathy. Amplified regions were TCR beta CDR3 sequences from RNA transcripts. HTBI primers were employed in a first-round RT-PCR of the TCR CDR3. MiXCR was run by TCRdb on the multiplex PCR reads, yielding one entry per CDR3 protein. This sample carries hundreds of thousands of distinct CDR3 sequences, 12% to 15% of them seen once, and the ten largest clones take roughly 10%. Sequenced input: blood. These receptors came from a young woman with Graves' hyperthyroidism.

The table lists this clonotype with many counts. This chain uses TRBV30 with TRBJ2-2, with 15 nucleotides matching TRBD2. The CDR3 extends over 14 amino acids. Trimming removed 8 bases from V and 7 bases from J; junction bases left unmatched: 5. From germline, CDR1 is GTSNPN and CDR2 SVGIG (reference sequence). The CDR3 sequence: CARTSGRAGGELFF. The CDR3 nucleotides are TGTGCCCGGACTAGCGGGAGGGCCGGCGGGGAGCTGTTTTTT. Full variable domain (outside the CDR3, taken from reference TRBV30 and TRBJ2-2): SQTIHQWPATLVQPVGSPLSLECTVEGTSNPNLYWYRQAAGRGLQLLFYSVGIGQISSEVPQNLSASRPQDRQFILSSKKLLLSDSGFYLCARTSGRAGGELFFGEGSRLTVL.

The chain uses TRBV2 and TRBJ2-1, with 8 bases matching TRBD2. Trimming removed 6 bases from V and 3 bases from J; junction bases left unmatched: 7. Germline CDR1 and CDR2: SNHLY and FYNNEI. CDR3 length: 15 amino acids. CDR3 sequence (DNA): TGTGCCAGCAGGCTAGGACTAGCCCACTACAATGAGCAGTTCTTC. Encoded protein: CASRLGLAHYNEQFF.

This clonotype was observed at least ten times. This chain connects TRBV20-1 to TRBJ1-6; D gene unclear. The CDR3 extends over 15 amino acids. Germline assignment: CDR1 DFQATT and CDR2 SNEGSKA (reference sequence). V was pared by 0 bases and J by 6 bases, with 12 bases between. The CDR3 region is CSARELGNGNSPLHF. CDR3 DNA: TGCAGTGCTAGAGAACTTGGGAACGGTAATTCACCCCTCCACTTT.

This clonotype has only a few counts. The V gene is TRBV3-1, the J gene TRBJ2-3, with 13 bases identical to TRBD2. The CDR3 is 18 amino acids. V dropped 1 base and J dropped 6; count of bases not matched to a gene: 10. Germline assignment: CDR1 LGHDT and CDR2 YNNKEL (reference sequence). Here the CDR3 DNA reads TGTGCCAGCAGCCAAGGCCTTACTAGCGGGAGGGCCCGGGATACGCAGTATTTT. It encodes CASSQGLTSGRARDTQYF.

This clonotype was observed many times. The CDR3 sequence is CASSHPRGASGYTF. CDR3 nucleotide sequence: TGTGCCAGCAGCCACCCCCGGGGGGCGAGCGGCTACACCTTC. The chain is built from TRBV6-1 and TRBJ1-2, with a possible D match to TRBD1 (6 bases). The CDR3 spans 14 residues. Per germline, CDR1 MNHNS and CDR2 SASEGT. Trimming took off 6 bases at V and 8 bases at J, with 19 bases between the two ends.

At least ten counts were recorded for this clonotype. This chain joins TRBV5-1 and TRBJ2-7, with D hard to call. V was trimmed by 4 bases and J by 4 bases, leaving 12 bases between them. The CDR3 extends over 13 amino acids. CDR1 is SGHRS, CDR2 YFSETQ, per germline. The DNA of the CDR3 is TGCGCCAGCAGCCAAGGACCGGGTTACGAGCAGTACTTC. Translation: CASSQGPGYEQYF.

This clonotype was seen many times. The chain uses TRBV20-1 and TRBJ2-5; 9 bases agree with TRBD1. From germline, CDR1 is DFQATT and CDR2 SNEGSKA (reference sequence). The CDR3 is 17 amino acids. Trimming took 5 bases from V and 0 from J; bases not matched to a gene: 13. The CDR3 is CSALVVGQGGYQETQYF. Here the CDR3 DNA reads TGCAGTGCTCTAGTAGTGGGACAGGGAGGGTACCAAGAGACCCAGTACTTC.

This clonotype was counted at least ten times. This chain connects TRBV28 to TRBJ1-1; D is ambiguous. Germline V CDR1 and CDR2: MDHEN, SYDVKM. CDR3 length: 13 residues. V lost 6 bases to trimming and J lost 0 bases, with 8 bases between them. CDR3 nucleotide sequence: TGTGCCAGCAGGTACGAAATGAACACTGAAGCTTTCTTT. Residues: CASRYEMNTEAFF.

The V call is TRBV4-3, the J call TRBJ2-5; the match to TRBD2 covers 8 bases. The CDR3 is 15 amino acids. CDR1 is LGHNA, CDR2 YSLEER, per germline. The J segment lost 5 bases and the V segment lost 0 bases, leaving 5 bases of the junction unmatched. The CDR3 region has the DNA TGCGCCAGCAGCCAAGATGGCGGGAGGTGGGAGACCCAGTACTTC. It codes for CASSQDGGRWETQYF.

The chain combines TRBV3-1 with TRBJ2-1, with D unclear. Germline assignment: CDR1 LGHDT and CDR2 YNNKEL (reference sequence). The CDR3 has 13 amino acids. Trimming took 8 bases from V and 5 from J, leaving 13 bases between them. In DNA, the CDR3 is TGTGCCAGCGCCCGTCGAGAGAACAATGAGCAGTTCTTC. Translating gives CASARRENNEQFF.

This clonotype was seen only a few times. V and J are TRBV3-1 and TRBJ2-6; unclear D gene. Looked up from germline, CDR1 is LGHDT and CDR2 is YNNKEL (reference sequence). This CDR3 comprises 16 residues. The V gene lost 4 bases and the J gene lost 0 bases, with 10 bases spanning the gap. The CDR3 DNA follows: TGTGCCAGCAGCCCCCACCTCGGCTCTGGGGCCAACGTCCTGACTTTC. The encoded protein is CASSPHLGSGANVLTF.

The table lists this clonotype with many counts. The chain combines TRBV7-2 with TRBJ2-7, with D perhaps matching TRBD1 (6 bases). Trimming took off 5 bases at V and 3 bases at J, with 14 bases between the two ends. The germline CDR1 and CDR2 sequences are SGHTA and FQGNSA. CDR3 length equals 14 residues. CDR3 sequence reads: CASSERAQGYEQYF. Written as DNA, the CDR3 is TGTGCCAGCAGCGAAAGGGCACAGGGCTACGAGCAGTACTTC.

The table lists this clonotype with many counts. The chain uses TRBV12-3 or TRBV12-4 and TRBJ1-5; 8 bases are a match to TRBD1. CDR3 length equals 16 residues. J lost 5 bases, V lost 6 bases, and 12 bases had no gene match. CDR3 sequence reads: CASRQGAGIIYQPQHF. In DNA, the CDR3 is TGTGCCAGCAGGCAGGGGGCCGGAATAATATATCAGCCCCAGCATTTT.

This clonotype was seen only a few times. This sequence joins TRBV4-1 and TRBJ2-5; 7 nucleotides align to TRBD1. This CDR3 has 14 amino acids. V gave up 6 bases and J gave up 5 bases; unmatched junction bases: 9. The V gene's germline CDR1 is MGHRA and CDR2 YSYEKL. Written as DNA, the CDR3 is TGCGCCAGCAGTCCGACAGGGTCCTTGGAGACCCAGTACTTC. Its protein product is CASSPTGSLETQYF.

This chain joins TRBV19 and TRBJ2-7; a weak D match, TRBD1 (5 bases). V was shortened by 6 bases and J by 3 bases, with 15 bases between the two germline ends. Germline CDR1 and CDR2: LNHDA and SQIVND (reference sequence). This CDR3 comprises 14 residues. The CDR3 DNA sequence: TGTGCCAGTAGAAGGGGCCCGGACAACTACGAGCAGTACTTC. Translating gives CASRRGPDNYEQYF.

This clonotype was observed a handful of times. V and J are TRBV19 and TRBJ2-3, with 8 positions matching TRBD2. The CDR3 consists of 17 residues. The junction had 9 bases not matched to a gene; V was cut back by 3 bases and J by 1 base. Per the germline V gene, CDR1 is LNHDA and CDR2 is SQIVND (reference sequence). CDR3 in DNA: TGTGCCAGTAGTATCGAAGGCGGGAGGTTCGGCACAGATACGCAGTATTTT. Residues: CASSIEGGRFGTDTQYF.

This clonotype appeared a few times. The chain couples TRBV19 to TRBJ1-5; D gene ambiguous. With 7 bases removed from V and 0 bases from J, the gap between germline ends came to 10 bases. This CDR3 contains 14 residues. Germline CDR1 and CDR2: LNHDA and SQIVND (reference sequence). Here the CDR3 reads CASTPVRSNQPQHF. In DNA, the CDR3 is TGTGCCAGTACGCCGGTACGTAGCAATCAGCCCCAGCATTTT.

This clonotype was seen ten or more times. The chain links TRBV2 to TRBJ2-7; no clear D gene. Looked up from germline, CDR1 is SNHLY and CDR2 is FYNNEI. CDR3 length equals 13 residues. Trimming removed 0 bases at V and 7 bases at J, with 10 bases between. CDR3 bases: TGTGCCAGCAGTGAAGCGACACAGTGGGAGCAGTACTTC. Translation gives CASSEATQWEQYF.

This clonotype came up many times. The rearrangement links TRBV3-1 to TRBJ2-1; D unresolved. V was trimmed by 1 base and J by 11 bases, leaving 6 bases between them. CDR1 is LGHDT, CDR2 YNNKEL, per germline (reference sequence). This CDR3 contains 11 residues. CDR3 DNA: TGTGCCAGCAGCCAAGTGGGGAAGCAGTTCTTC. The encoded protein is CASSQVGKQFF.